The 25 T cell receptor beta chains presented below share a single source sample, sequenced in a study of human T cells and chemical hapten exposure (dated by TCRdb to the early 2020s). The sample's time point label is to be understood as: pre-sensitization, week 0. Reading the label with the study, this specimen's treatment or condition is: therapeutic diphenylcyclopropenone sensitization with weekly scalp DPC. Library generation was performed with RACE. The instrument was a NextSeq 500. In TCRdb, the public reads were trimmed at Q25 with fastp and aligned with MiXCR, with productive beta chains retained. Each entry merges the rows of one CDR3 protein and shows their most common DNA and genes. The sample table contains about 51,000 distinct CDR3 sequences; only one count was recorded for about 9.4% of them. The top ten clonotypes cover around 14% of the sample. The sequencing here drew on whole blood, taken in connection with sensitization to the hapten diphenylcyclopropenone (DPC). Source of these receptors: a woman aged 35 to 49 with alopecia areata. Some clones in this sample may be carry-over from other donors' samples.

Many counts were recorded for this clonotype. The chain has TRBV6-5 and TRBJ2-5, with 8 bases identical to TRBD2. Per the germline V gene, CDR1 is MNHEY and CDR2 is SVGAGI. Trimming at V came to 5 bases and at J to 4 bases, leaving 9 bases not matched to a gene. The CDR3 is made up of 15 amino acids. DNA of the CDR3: TGTGCCAGCAGTCCCTCGGGGGGGTCCGGAGAGACCCAGTACTTC. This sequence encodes CASSPSGGSGETQYF.

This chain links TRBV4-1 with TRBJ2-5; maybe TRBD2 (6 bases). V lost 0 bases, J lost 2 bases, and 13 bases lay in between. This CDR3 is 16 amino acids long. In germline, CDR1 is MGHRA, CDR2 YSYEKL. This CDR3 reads CASSQDHGTSQETQYF. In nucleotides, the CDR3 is TGCGCCAGCAGCCAAGATCACGGGACTTCACAAGAGACCCAGTACTTC.

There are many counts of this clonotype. CDR3 in amino acids: CSASINQETQYF. The DNA for the CDR3 is TGCAGCGCCTCAATAAACCAAGAGACCCAGTACTTC. This chain uses TRBV29-1 with TRBJ2-5; no firm D call. CDR1 is SQVTM, CDR2 ANQGSEA, per germline. Deletions cut 7 bases from V and 0 bases from J, with 9 bases between. This CDR3 is built from 12 residues.

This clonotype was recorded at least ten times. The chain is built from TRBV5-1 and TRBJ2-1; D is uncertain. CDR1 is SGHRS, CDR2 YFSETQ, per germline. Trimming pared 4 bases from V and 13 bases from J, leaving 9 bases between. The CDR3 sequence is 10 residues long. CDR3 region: CASSGVGQFF. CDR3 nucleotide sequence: TGCGCCAGCAGCGGAGTGGGCCAGTTCTTC.

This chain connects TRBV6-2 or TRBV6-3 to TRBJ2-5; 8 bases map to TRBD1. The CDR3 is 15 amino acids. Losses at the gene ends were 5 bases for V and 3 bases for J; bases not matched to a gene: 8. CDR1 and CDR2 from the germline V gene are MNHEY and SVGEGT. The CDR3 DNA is TGTGCCAGCAGTAAACAGGGGGAGGCTGAAGAGACCCAGTACTTC. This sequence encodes CASSKQGEAEETQYF.

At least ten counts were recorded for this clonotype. In DNA form, the CDR3 reads TGTGCCAGCAGCGAACCTGTGCGAGAGACCCAGTACTTC. Its translation is CASSEPVRETQYF. V usage is TRBV7-8 and J usage is TRBJ2-5; D is ambiguous. This CDR3 comprises 13 residues. Per germline, CDR1 SGHVS and CDR2 FQNEAQ. Trimming removed 5 bases from V and 4 bases from J, with 11 bases in between.

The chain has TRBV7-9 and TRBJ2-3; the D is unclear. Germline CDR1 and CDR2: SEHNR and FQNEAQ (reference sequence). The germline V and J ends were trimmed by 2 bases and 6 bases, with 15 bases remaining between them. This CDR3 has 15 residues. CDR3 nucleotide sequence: TGTGCCAGCAGCTTAATATCGCCACCTGCGGATACGCAGTATTTT. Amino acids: CASSLISPPADTQYF.

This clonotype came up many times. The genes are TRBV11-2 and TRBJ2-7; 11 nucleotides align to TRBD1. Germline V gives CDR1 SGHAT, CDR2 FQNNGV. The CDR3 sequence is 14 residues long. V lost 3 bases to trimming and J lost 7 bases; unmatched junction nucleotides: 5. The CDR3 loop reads CASSFGQGAREQYF. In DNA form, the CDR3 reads TGTGCCAGCAGCTTCGGACAGGGGGCAAGAGAGCAGTACTTC.

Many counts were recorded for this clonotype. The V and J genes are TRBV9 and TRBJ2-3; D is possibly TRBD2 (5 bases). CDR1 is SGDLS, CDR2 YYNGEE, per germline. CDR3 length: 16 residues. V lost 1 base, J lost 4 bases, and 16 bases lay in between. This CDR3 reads CASSVQLSAGADTQYF. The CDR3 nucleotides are TGTGCCAGCAGCGTACAGTTGTCGGCGGGCGCAGATACGCAGTATTTT. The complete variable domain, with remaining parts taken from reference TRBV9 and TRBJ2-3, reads DSGVTQTPKHLITATGQRVTLRCSPRSGDLSVYWYQQSLDQGLQFLIQYYNGEERAKGNILERFSAQQFPDLHSELNLSSLELGDSALYFCASSVQLSAGADTQYFGPGTRLTVL.

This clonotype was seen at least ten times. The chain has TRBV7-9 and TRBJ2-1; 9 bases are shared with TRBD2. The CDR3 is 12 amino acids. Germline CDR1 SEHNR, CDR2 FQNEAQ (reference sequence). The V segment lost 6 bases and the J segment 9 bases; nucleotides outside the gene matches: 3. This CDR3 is CASSTTSGEQFF. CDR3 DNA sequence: TGTGCCAGCAGTACGACTAGCGGTGAGCAGTTCTTC. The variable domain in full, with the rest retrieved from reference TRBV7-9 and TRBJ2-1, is DTGVSQNPRHKITKRGQNVTFRCDPISEHNRLYWYRQTLGQGPEFLTYFQNEAQLEKSRLLSDRFSAERPKGSFSTLEIQRTEQGDSAMYLCASSTTSGEQFFGPGTRLTVL.

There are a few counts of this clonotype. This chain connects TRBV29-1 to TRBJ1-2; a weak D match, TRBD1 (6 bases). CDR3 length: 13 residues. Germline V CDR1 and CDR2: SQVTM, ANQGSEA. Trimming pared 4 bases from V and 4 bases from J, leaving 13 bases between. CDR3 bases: TGCAGCGTTGTGGACAGCGCCAGCTATGGCTACACCTTC. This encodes CSVVDSASYGYTF.

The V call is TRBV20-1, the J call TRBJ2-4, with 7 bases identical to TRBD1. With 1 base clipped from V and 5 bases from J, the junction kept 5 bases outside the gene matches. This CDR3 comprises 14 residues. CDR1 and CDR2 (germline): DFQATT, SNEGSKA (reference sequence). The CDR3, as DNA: TGCAGTGCTAGAGTCCGGGACAGTGAAAACATTCAGTACTTC. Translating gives CSARVRDSENIQYF.

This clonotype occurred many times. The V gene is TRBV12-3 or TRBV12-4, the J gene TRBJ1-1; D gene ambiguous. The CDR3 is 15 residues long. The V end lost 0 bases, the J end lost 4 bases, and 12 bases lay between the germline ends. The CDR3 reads CASSLARAVPTEAFF. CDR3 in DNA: TGTGCCAGCAGTTTAGCCCGGGCTGTGCCCACTGAAGCTTTCTTT.

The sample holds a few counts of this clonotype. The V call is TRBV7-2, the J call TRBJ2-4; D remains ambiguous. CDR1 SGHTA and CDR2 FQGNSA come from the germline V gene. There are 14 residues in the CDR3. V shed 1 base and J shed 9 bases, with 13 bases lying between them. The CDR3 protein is CASSLEAKPSIQYF. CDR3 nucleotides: TGTGCCAGCAGCTTAGAGGCGAAACCAAGCATTCAGTACTTC.

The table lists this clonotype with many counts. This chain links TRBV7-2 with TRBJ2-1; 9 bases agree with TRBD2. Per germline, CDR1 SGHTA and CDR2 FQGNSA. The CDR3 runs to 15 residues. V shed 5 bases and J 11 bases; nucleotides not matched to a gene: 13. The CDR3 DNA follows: TGTGCCAGCAGCCAACAGGGACTAGCCGCGGGTAAGCAGTTCTTC. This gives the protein CASSQQGLAAGKQFF.

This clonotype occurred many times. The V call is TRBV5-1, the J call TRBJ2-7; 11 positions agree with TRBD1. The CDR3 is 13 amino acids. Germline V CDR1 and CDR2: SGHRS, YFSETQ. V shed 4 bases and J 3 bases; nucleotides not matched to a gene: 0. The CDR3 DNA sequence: TGCGCCAGCAGCGGGACAGGGGGCTACGAGCAGTACTTC. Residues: CASSGTGGYEQYF.

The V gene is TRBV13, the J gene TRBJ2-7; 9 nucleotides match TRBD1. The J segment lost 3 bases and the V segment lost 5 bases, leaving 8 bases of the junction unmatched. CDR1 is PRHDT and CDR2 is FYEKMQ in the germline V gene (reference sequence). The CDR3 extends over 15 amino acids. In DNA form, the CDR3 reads TGTGCCAGCAGCCTCTCCCTGGGACAGGGCTACGAGCAGTACTTC. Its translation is CASSLSLGQGYEQYF.

CDR3 coding DNA: TGCGCCAGCAGCCGCGACCAACAGACAGGGGAGGTTGATACGCAGTATTTT. Protein sequence: CASSRDQQTGEVDTQYF. V gene TRBV4-1 combines with J gene TRBJ2-3; TRBD1 agrees at 8 bases. Trimming at V came to 4 bases and at J to 6 bases, leaving 15 bases not matched to a gene. Germline loops: CDR1 MGHRA, CDR2 YSYEKL. This CDR3 is 17 amino acids long.

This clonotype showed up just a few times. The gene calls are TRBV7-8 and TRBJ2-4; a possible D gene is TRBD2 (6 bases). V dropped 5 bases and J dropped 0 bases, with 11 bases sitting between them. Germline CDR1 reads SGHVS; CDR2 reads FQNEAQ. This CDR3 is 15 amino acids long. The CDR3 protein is CASSRLVLAKNIQYF. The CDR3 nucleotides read TGTGCCAGCAGCCGACTAGTTCTAGCCAAAAACATTCAGTACTTC. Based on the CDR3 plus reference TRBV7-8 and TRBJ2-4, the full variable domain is GAGVSQSPRYKVAKRGQDVALRCDPISGHVSLFWYQQALGQGPEFLTYFQNEAQLDKSGLPSDRFFAERPEGSVSTLKIQRTQQEDSAVYLCASSRLVLAKNIQYFGAGTRLSVL.

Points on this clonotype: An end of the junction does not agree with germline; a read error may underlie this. The DNA of the CDR3 is TGTGCCAGCAGTTCCTCGGACCCAACAACTGATGAAAAACTGTTTTTT. It encodes CASSSSDPTTDEKLFF. V usage is TRBV27 and J usage is TRBJ1-4; no clear D. Germline V gene lookup returns CDR1 MNHEY and CDR2 SMNVEV (reference sequence). The CDR3 extends over 16 amino acids.

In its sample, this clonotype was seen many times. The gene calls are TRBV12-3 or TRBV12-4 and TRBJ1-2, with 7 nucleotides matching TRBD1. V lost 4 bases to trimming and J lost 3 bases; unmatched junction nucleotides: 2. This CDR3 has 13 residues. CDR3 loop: CASSYDRDYGYTF. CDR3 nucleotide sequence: TGTGCCAGCAGTTACGACAGGGACTATGGCTACACCTTC.

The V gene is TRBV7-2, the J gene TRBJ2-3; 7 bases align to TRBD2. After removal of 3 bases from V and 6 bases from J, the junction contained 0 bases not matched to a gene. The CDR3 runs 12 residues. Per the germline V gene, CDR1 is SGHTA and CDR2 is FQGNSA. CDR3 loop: CASSLTSDTQYF. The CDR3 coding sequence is TGTGCCAGCAGCTTGACTAGCGATACGCAGTATTTT.

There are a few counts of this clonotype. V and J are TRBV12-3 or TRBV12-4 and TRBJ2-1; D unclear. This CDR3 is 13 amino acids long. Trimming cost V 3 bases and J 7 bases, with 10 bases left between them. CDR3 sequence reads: CASSFSPANEQFF. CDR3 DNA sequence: TGTGCCAGCAGTTTCTCCCCTGCGAATGAGCAGTTCTTC.

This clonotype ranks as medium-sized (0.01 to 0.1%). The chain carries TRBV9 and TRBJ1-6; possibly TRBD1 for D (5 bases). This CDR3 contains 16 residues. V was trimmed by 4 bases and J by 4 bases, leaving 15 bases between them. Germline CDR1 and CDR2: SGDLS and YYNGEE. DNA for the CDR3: TGTGCCAGCAGCCGCGAGGCAGGGAATTATAATTCACCCCTCCACTTT. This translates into CASSREAGNYNSPLHF.

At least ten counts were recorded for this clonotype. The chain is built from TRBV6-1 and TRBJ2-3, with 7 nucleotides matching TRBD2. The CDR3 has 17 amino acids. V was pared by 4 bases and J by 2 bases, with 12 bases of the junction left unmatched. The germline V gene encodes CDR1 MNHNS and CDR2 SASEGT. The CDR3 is CASSGPLGLRITDTQYF. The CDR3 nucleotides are TGTGCCAGCAGTGGTCCGTTGGGACTAAGGATCACAGATACGCAGTATTTT.